This T cell receptor (beta chain) was recorded in a study of shared clonotypes between healthy human individuals. Germline lookup yields CDR1 LNHDA and CDR2 SQIVND (reference sequence). V lost 7 bases, J lost 3 bases, and 8 bases stayed unmatched. There are 15 residues in the CDR3. With respect to this clone: Antigen: not known.

Study-level points and caveats: Genetic and exposure-history diversity was limited by the small donor number. Generally, estimated richness proved larger in naive subsets than it did in memory subsets.

Original handling: Filtering differed since immunoSEQ provided only junctions, with no quality scores. Using immunoSEQ multiplex PCR, the repertoire was profiled, and TCRdb retains in-frame clones only, with some absent. For V, J and clone size, that table is used; D and trimming come from the DNA. The repertoire holds 2 million to 2.5 million clones, with 90% to 97% as singletons. The sequenced material came from naive CD4+ T cells sorted from blood. This sample's subset: CD45RA+ positively selected. This receptor was taken from a man between 18 and 35 years old in good health. The genes are TRBV19 and TRBJ2-7, with TRBD2 matching 11 bases. The CDR3 DNA reads as TGTGCCAGTACCCTCGGGACTAGCGGCTACTACGAGCAGTACTTC. This encodes CASTLGTSGYYEQYF.